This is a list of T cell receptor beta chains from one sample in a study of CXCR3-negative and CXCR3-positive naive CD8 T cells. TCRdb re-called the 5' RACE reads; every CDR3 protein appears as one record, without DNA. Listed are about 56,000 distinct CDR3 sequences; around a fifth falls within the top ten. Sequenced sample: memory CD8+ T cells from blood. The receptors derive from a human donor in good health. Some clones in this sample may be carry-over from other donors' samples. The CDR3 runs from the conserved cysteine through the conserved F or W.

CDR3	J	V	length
CSVELGTRYNEQFF	TRBJ2-1	TRBV29-1	14
CASSFQEPPLGEQFF	TRBJ2-1	TRBV28	15
CSVDRREETQYF	TRBJ2-5	TRBV29-1	12
CASRSPDSEQFF	TRBJ2-1	TRBV7-9	12
CSVLDYNEQFF	TRBJ2-1	TRBV29-1	11
CSVEYTNADTQYF	TRBJ2-3	TRBV29-1	13
CASSLRNSNQPQHF	TRBJ1-5	TRBV5-6	14
CATSERTSGRTSDTQYF	TRBJ2-3	TRBV24-1	17
CASSQDLMGVSGNTIYF	TRBJ1-3	TRBV4-3	17
CATSSGLTVGTEAFF	TRBJ1-1	TRBV15	15
CASSLALVADTQYF	TRBJ2-3	TRBV28	14
CSARARGASGGGNEQFF	TRBJ2-1	TRBV20-1	17
CSARGQNYGYTF	TRBJ1-2	TRBV29-1	12
CASSLVENTEAFF	TRBJ1-1	TRBV27	13
CSVETGYSETQYF	TRBJ2-5	TRBV29-1	13
CSVVPGWGPNEQFF	TRBJ2-1	TRBV29-1	14